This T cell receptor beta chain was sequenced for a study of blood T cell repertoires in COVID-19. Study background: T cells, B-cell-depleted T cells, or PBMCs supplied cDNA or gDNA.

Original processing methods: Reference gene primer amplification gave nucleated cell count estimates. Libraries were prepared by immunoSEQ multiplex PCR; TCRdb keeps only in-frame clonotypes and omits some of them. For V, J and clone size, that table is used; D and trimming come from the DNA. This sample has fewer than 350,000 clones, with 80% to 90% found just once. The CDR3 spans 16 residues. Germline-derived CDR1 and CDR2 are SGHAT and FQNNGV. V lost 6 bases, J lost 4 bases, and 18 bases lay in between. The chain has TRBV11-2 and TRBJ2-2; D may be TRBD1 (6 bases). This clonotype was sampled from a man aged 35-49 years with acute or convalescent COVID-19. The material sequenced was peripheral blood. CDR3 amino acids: CASSLQRWGLTGELFF. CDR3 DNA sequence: TGTGCCAGCAGTTTACAAAGGTGGGGGCTCACCGGGGAGCTGTTTTTT.